This TCR beta chain was identified in a study of cytomegalovirus exposure and HLA in healthy donors. Unmatched junction bases numbered 4, after V lost 6 bases and J lost 3 bases. Germline loops: CDR1 MNHNY, CDR2 SVGAGI (reference sequence). The CDR3 consists of 13 residues. 13 Jbeta primers and 60 Vbeta primers were used for the PCR. In the original analysis: Per a later analysis, the number of unique TCR beta chains was roughly 83 million, of which roughly 10 million were shared. Profiled with immunoSEQ multiplex PCR; TCRdb holds only in-frame clones, not every one. The V and J calls and clone size come from that table; D and trimming were worked out from the DNA. The repertoire includes about 76,000 clones, around 76% of them detected once, and roughly an eighth sits in the top ten. Worth noting for this clone: Its specificity is not known.

Regarding the study as a whole: TCR beta V segments were, for the most part, productive about 87% or about 30% of the time in an earlier analysis.

The source material was PBMCs. This TCR came from a male donor in good health and CMV-seropositive. The V and J genes are TRBV6-6 and TRBJ1-2, with 7 bases that match TRBD1. CDR3 amino acids: CASSLDRDYGYTF. Here the CDR3 DNA reads TGTGCCAGCAGCCTAGACAGGGACTATGGCTACACCTTC.